This TCR beta chain was observed in a study of T cell responses to AZD1222 COVID-19 vaccine. Study-level points and caveats: Researchers took repertoire samples only after the peak T cell response had come. Dominant CD4 TCR responses targeted spike regions 160-218 and 743-854. Only a handful of AZD1222 recipients, roughly six in all, had baseline seropositivity.

This table comes from immunoSEQ multiplex PCR, and its TCRdb copy is limited to in-frame clones, with some not included. The sample gives approximately 150,000 clones, roughly nine tenths of which show up once; approximately 2% is in the top ten. The CDR3 sequence is 14 residues long. CDR1 and CDR2 (germline): SNHLY, FYNNEI. V gave up 2 bases and J gave up 3 bases, with 8 bases separating them. This clone appeared once. What it recognizes is unknown. The sample was peripheral blood, taken on day 0 of AZD1222 vaccination. The J gene is TRBJ1-3, the V gene TRBV2; D gene uncertain. The receptor comes from an adult in good health. CDR3: CASSESGFGNTIYF. The CDR3, as DNA: TGTGCCAGCAGTGAAAGTGGGTTTGGAAACACCATATATTTT.